This is a list of T cell receptor beta chains from one sample in a study of T cell repertoires in cytomegalovirus infection. MiXCR, applied by TCRdb to the reads, yields one record per CDR3 protein. The profile shows 450,000 to 650,000 distinct CDR3 sequences, more than 25% of them singletons. The sequencing input was PBMCs. The receptors were sampled from a human donor in good health (CMV status not recorded). Some clones in this sample may be carry-over from other donors' samples. CDR3s include the opening cysteine and the closing phenylalanine or tryptophan. Each record gives: CDR3 protein, V gene, J gene.

CDR3: CASSLSPGPGTEAFF
V: TRBV5-4
J: TRBJ1-1

CDR3: CASSWAAGGPTDTQYF
V: TRBV7-4
J: TRBJ2-3

CDR3: CASRPGTASNQPQHF
V: TRBV6-5
J: TRBJ1-5

CDR3: CASSLQPGGRGETQYF
V: TRBV27
J: TRBJ2-5

CDR3: CASSKAGVRNEQFF
V: TRBV7-2
J: TRBJ2-1

CDR3: CASQRYTTGRTEAFF
V: TRBV25-1
J: TRBJ1-1

CDR3: CASRLAGLAGYNEQFF
V: TRBV5-8
J: TRBJ2-1

CDR3: CASSQGGVYSPLHF
V: TRBV14
J: TRBJ1-6

CDR3: CASSLVDRGRNQETQYF
V: TRBV7-2
J: TRBJ2-5

CDR3: CASSPYEGLAGGPGDTQYF
V: TRBV18
J: TRBJ2-3

CDR3: CASSTLWAVSGNQPQHF
V: TRBV19
J: TRBJ1-5

CDR3: CASSHSLRGQGVRETQYF
V: TRBV4-1
J: TRBJ2-5

CDR3: CASSLAYKDSLAKNTQYF
V: TRBV7-8
J: TRBJ2-4